This passage covers 2 T cell receptor beta chains from one sample sequenced in a study of cytomegalovirus exposure and HLA in healthy donors. The assay was immunoSEQ multiplex PCR, and TCRdb's table has in-frame clones only and misses some. The sample lists about 150,000 clones; less than 90% were seen once. Sequenced material: PBMCs. These receptors were obtained from a man aged 18 to 35 in good health and CMV-seropositive.

The rearrangement joins TRBV13 to TRBJ2-3, with D perhaps TRBD2 (6 bases). Germline assignment: CDR1 PRHDT and CDR2 FYEKMQ (reference sequence). Trimming shortened V by 3 bases and J by 1 base, and 11 bases separated the two germline ends. This CDR3 comprises 15 residues. The CDR3 here is CASSLWASGTDTQYF. CDR3 nucleotide sequence: TGTGCCAGCAGCTTGTGGGCTAGCGGCACAGATACGCAGTATTTT.

The chain couples TRBV4-2 to TRBJ2-2, with TRBD1 matching 9 bases. In germline, CDR1 is LGHNA, CDR2 YNFKEQ. J was trimmed by 5 bases and V by 3 bases; bases with no gene match: 10. CDR3 length equals 17 residues. CDR3 protein: CASSHPRQGVNTGELFF. Written as DNA, the CDR3 is TGTGCCAGCAGCCATCCCCGACAGGGGGTAAATACCGGGGAGCTGTTTTTT.